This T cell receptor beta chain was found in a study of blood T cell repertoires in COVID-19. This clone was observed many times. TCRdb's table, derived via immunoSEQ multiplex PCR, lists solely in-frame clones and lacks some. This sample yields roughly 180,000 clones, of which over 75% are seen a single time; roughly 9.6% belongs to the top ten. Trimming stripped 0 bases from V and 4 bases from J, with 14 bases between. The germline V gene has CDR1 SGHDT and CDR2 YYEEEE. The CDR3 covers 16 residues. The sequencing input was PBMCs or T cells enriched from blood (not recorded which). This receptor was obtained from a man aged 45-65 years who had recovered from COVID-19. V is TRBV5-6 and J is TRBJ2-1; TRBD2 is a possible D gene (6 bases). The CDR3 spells CASSLGPGSRYNEQFF. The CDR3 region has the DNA TGTGCCAGCAGCTTGGGTCCCGGGAGTCGATACAATGAGCAGTTCTTC.